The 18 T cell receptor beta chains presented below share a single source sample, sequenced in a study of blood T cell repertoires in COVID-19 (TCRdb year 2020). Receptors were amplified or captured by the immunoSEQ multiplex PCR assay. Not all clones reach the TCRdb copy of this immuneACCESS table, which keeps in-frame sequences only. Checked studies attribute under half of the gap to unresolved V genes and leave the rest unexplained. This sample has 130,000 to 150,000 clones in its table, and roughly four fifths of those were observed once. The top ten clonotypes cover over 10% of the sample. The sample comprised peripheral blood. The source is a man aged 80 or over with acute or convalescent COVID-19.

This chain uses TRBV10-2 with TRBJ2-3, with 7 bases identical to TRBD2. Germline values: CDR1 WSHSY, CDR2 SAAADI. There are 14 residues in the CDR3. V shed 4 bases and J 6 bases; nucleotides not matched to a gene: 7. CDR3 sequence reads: CASSGFRGDDTQYF. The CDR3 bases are TGCGCCAGCAGTGGATTTCGGGGGGACGATACGCAGTATTTT.

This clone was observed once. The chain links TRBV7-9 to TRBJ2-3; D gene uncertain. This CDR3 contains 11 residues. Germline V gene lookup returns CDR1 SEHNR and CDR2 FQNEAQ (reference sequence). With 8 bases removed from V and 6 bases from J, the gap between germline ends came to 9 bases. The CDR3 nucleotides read TGTGCCAGCGAACAGATGGATACGCAGTATTTT. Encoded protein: CASEQMDTQYF.

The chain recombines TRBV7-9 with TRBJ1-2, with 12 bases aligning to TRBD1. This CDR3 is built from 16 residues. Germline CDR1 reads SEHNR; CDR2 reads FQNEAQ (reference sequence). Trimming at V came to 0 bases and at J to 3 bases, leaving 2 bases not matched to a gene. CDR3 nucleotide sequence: TGTGCCAGCAGCTTAGCCGGGACAGGGGGCCACTATGGCTACACCTTC. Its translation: CASSLAGTGGHYGYTF.

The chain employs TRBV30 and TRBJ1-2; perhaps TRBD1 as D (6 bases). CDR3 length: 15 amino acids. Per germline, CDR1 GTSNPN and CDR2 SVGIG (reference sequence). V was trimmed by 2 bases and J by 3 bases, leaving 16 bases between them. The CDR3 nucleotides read TGTGCCTGGAGTTCCAAACAGGGCGAGTACTATGGCTACACCTTC. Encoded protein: CAWSSKQGEYYGYTF.

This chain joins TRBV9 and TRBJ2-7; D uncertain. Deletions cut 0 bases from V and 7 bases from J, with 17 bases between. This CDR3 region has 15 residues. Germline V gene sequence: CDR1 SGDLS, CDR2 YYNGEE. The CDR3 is CASSVGPDSVGEQYF. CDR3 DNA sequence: TGTGCCAGCAGCGTAGGCCCAGACTCGGTCGGGGAGCAGTACTTC.

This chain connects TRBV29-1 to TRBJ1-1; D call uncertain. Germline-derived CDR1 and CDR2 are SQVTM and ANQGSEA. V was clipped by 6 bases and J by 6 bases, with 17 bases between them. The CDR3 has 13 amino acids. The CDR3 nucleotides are TGCAGCGTGGTCGGGTCCCCACTCCCTGAAGCTTTCTTT. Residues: CSVVGSPLPEAFF.

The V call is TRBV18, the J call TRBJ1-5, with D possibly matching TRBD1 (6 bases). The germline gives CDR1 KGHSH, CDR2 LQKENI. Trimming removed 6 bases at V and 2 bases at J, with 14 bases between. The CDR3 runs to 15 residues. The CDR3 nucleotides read TGTGCCAGCTCGGCCACAGGGATGGGCAATCAGCCCCAGCATTTT. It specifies CASSATGMGNQPQHF. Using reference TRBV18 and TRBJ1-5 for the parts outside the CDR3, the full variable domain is NAGVMQNPRHLVRRRGQEARLRCSPMKGHSHVYWYRQLPEEGLKFMVYLQKENIIDESGMPKERFSAEFPKEGPSILRIQQVVRGDSAAYFCASSATGMGNQPQHFGDGTRLSIL.

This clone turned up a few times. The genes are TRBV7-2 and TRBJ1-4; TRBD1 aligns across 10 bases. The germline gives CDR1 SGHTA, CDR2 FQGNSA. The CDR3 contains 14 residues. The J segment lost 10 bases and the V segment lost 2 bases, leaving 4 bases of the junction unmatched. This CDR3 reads CASSLMWDRGKLFF. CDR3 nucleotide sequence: TGTGCCAGCAGCTTAATGTGGGACAGGGGAAAACTGTTTTTT.

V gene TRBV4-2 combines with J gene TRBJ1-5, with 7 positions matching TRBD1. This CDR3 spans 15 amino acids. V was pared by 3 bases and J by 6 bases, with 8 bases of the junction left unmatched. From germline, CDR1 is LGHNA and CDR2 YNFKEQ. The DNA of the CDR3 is TGTGCCAGCAGCCAGACTGGACAGGCGTTTCAGCCCCAGCATTTT. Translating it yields CASSQTGQAFQPQHF.

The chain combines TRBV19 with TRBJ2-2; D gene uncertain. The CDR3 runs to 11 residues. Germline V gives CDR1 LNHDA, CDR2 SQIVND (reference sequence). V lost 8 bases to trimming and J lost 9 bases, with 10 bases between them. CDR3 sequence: CASSGSWELFF. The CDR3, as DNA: TGTGCCAGTTCGGGTTCCTGGGAGCTGTTTTTT.

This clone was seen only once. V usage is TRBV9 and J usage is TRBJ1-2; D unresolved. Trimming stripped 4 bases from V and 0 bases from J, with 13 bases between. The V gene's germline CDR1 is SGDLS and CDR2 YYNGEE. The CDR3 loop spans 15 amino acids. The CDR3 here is CASSFDFRANYGYTF. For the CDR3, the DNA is TGTGCCAGCAGCTTTGATTTCCGGGCTAACTATGGCTACACCTTC.

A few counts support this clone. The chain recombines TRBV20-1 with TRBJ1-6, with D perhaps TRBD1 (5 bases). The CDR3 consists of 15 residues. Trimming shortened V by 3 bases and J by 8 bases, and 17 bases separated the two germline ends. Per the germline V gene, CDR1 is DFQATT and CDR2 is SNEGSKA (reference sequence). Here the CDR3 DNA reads TGCAGTGCTAGTACGGGGGTATCAACCGATTCACCCCTCCACTTT. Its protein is CSASTGVSTDSPLHF.

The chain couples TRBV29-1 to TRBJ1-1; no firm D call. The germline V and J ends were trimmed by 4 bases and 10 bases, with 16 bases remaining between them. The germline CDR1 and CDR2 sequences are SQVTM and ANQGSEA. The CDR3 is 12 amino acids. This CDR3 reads CSVGLGLAGAFF. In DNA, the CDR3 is TGCAGCGTTGGACTCGGCCTGGCGGGAGCTTTCTTT.

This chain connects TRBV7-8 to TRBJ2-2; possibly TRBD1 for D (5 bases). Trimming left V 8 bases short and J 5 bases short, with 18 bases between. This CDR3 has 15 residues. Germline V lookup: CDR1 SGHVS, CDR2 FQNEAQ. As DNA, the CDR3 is TGTGCCAGCCTCAAGCAGGGCGTAGGGACCGGGGAGCTGTTTTTT. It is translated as CASLKQGVGTGELFF.

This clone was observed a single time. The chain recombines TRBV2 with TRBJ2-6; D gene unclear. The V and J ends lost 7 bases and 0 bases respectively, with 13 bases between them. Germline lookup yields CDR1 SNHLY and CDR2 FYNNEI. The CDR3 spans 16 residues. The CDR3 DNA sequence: TGTGCCAGCAACGCGGTATATTTCTCTGGGGCCAACGTCCTGACTTTC. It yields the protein CASNAVYFSGANVLTF.

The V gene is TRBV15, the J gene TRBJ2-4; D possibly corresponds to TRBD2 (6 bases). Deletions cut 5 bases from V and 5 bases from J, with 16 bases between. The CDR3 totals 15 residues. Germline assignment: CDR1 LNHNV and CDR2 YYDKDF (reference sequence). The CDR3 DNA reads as TGTGCCACCAGCCCCCCAGGGAGGCCTCAAAACATTCAGTACTTC. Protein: CATSPPGRPQNIQYF.

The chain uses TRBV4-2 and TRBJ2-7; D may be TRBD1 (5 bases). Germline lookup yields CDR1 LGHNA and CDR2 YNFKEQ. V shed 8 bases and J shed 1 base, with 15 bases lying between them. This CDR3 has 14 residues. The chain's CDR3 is CASSEDTWSYEQYF. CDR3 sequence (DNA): TGTGCCAGCTCCGAGGACACATGGTCCTACGAGCAGTACTTC.

CDR3 sequence reads: CASSETPGTGDDEQYF. Here the CDR3 DNA reads TGTGCCAGCAGCGAGACTCCCGGGACAGGGGATGACGAGCAGTACTTC. The rearrangement joins TRBV4-2 to TRBJ2-7, with 10 bases identical to TRBD1. V lost 5 bases and J lost 5; bases outside the gene matches: 12. The germline gives CDR1 LGHNA, CDR2 YNFKEQ. The CDR3 is 16 residues long.